The 16 T cell receptor beta chains given below trace back to one sample, sequenced in a study of regulatory T cells in long-lasting Graves disease. Time point denoted: newly diagnosed GD, antithyroid drugs for less than 3 months. PBMC RNA was the source of the TCR library. Researchers made TCR beta libraries by using iRepertoire HTBI primers and running Arm-PCR on CDR3 regions. Each CDR3 protein gets one entry after TCRdb re-called the multiplex PCR reads with MiXCR. The sample has some 320,000 distinct CDR3 sequences, 15% to 20% seen once. The material was peripheral blood mononuclear cells (PBMCs), obtained at new diagnosis, from a patient treated with antithyroid drugs. The receptors were sampled from a female donor with Graves disease.

The rearrangement links TRBV12-3 or TRBV12-4 to TRBJ2-5; 12 positions match TRBD2. The CDR3 consists of 16 residues. The ends lost 2 bases at V and 4 bases at J; junction bases unmatched: 5. In DNA, the CDR3 is TGTGCCAGCAGTTTACTAGCGGGAGGGACGGGAGAGACCCAGTACTTC. Translation gives CASSLLAGGTGETQYF.

The rearrangement joins TRBV20-1 to TRBJ2-3; no firm D call. The CDR3 sequence is 14 residues long. Germline V gene sequence: CDR1 DFQATT, CDR2 SNEGSKA (reference sequence). V was pared by 0 bases and J by 6 bases, with 13 bases between. CDR3 residues: CSARETLGLDTQYF. CDR3 DNA: TGCAGTGCTAGAGAGACCCTAGGGCTCGATACGCAGTATTTT.

This clonotype was recorded many times. The chain couples TRBV27 to TRBJ2-3, with 8 bases lining up with TRBD2. The CDR3 consists of 16 residues. V gave up 3 bases and J gave up 6 bases; unmatched junction bases: 11. Looked up from germline, CDR1 is MNHEY and CDR2 is SMNVEV (reference sequence). The CDR3: CASSFYTSGSGDTQYF. In nucleotides, the CDR3 is TGTGCCAGCAGTTTTTATACTAGCGGAAGTGGGGATACGCAGTATTTT.

This chain uses TRBV24-1 with TRBJ2-5; TRBD2 matches 11 bases. J was trimmed by 3 bases and V by 4 bases; bases with no gene match: 3. From germline, CDR1 is KGHDR and CDR2 SFDVKD. This CDR3 region has 15 residues. As DNA, the CDR3 is TGTGCCACCAGTGAAGGGACTAGCGGTGAAGAGACCCAGTACTTC. It translates to CATSEGTSGEETQYF.

This clonotype was seen many times. V and J are TRBV11-1 and TRBJ2-5; 9 bases align to TRBD2. V lost 3 bases and J lost 3; bases outside the gene matches: 8. Germline V gene sequence: CDR1 SGHAT, CDR2 FQDESV (reference sequence). The CDR3 totals 16 residues. Written as DNA, the CDR3 is TGTGCCAGCAGCTTTACACCGGGACTAGCCAAAGAGACCCAGTACTTC. Amino acid sequence: CASSFTPGLAKETQYF.

The V and J genes are TRBV7-8 and TRBJ1-1; D uncertain. V lost 5 bases, J lost 6 bases, and 13 bases lay in between. Per germline, CDR1 SGHVS and CDR2 FQNEAQ. The CDR3 is 13 amino acids. The CDR3 region has the DNA TGTGCCAGCAGCATCAGATATGGTCCTGAAGCTTTCTTT. Protein product: CASSIRYGPEAFF.

This clonotype was detected ten times or more. This sequence joins TRBV24-1 and TRBJ2-5, with 11 bases that match TRBD1. The CDR3 is 15 amino acids. The V gene end was trimmed by 4 bases and the J gene end by 5 bases; junction bases not matched to a gene: 5. Germline V CDR1 and CDR2: KGHDR, SFDVKD. The CDR3 DNA sequence: TGTGCCACCAGTGAGTGGGACAGGGGGGGGGAGACCCAGTACTTC. Translating gives CATSEWDRGGETQYF.

The genes are TRBV10-1 and TRBJ2-3; 8 nucleotides match TRBD2. Germline V CDR1 and CDR2: WNHNN, SYGVQD (reference sequence). CDR3 size: 14 residues. V gave up 8 bases and J gave up 2 bases; unmatched junction bases: 6. The CDR3 nucleotides are TGCGCCAGCGAGCGGGGGCTTCCCACAGATACGCAGTATTTT. Its translation: CASERGLPTDTQYF.

Comments on this clonotype: This likely traces to a read error, being one base from a far larger clone. This rearrangement joins TRBV27 to TRBJ2-1, with TRBD1 identical over 8 bases. V shed 6 bases and J 10 bases; nucleotides not matched to a gene: 8. Per the germline V gene, CDR1 is MNHEY and CDR2 is SMNVEV (reference sequence). The CDR3 totals 13 residues. The CDR3 region is CASSWTGLSEQFF. CDR3 in DNA: TGTGCCAGCAGCTGGACAGGGCTTAGCGAGCAGTTCTTC.

The chain employs TRBV18 and TRBJ2-5; D call uncertain. Between the trimmed V and J ends, which lost 1 base and 2 bases, there was a span of 5 bases. Germline V gives CDR1 KGHSH, CDR2 LQKENI. The CDR3 contains 13 residues. The CDR3 sequence is CASSPQQQETQYF. DNA for the CDR3: TGTGCCAGCTCACCACAACAGCAAGAGACCCAGTACTTC. The whole variable domain, filled in from reference TRBV18 and TRBJ2-5, reads NAGVMQNPRHLVRRRGQEARLRCSPMKGHSHVYWYRQLPEEGLKFMVYLQKENIIDESGMPKERFSAEFPKEGPSILRIQQVVRGDSAAYFCASSPQQQETQYFGPGTRLLVL.

This clonotype was counted at least ten times. The chain is built from TRBV6-1 and TRBJ1-4; tentative D call: TRBD1 (5 bases). V gave up 4 bases and J gave up 4 bases, with 13 bases separating them. The CDR3 is made up of 15 amino acids. The germline gives CDR1 MNHNS, CDR2 SASEGT. The CDR3 here is CASSVRGPHNEKLFF. The CDR3 DNA reads TGTGCCAGCAGTGTAAGGGGACCCCATAATGAAAAACTGTTTTTT.

This clonotype was seen ten or more times. The CDR3 region has the DNA TGTGCCAGCAGCCCGAGGGACAGGGAGACGGACACCGGGGAGCTGTTTTTT. The encoded protein is CASSPRDRETDTGELFF. The chain has TRBV11-3 and TRBJ2-2; 9 positions match TRBD1. Per the germline V gene, CDR1 is SGHNT and CDR2 is YENEEA. V shed 5 bases, J shed 3 bases, and the junction held 10 bases outside the gene matches. This CDR3 spans 17 amino acids.

The count of this clonotype is one. The V gene is TRBV9, the J gene TRBJ2-7, with D tentatively TRBD1 (5 bases). This CDR3 is built from 13 residues. Germline V gene lookup returns CDR1 SGDLS and CDR2 YYNGEE. V lost 4 bases to trimming and J lost 3 bases, with 11 bases between them. The CDR3 loop is CASSPTEVYEQYF. The CDR3 nucleotides read TGTGCCAGCAGCCCGACAGAGGTCTACGAGCAGTACTTC.

Worth noting for this clonotype: Relative to the germline gene, one junction end is altered; a read error may explain this. V and J are TRBV6-2 or TRBV6-3 and TRBJ2-1, with TRBD1 matching 9 bases. From germline, CDR1 is MNHEY and CDR2 SVGEGT. The CDR3 loop spans 9 amino acids. The CDR3, as DNA: TGTGCCACCCGGGACAGGGTGGGTTTC. This codes for CATRDRVGF.

This CDR3 is CASSLHAGTSYEQYF. CDR3 nucleotide sequence: TGTGCCAGCAGCTTACATGCGGGAACCTCCTACGAGCAGTACTTC. This rearrangement joins TRBV11-3 to TRBJ2-7; D might be TRBD2 (6 bases). V gave up 2 bases and J gave up 0 bases, with 11 bases separating them. The CDR3 is made up of 15 amino acids. CDR1 and CDR2 from the germline V gene are SGHNT and YENEEA.

This clonotype showed up many times. The chain employs TRBV20-1 and TRBJ2-1; perhaps TRBD2 as D (5 bases). The germline V gene has CDR1 DFQATT and CDR2 SNEGSKA (reference sequence). The CDR3 contains 15 residues. V lost 3 bases, J lost 3 bases, and 15 bases lay in between. In DNA, the CDR3 is TGCAGTGCTAGGATAAATAGGCGGGTCTACAATGAGCAGTTCTTC. As protein: CSARINRRVYNEQFF.